These T cell receptor beta chains were read from a single sample in a study of T cell responses to AZD1222 COVID-19 vaccine. Profiling relied on immunoSEQ multiplex PCR, and the TCRdb table lists in-frame clones only, not all of them. This table holds roughly 100,000 clones, 89% found once. The material sequenced was peripheral blood, taken 28 days after the second AZD1222 dose. Receptor source: an adult who received the AZD1222 COVID-19 vaccine. Both conserved end residues are part of each CDR3. The D gene is left open where the match is weak. A row's size may be missing; if present it is once, few, many or a size class.

clone_size j_call v_call d_call cdr3_aa cdr3_nt
. TRBJ2-5 TRBV2 TRBD2 CASSLIGEGEETQYF TGTGCCAGCAGTTTAATCGGGGAGGGAGAAGAGACCCAGTACTTC
. TRBJ2-5 TRBV28 TRBD1 CASSYRGRYQETQYF TGTGCCAGCAGTTACAGGGGCAGGTACCAAGAGACCCAGTACTTC
. TRBJ2-7 TRBV5-1 . CASSDPGLGYEQYF TGCGCCAGCAGCGACCCAGGGCTAGGGTACGAGCAGTACTTC
. TRBJ2-7 TRBV11-2 . CASSPRRRAGSYEQYF TGTGCCAGCAGCCCTCGGAGGAGGGCCGGCTCCTACGAGCAGTACTTC
. TRBJ2-7 TRBV28 . CASSFLRGSYEQYF TGTGCCAGCAGTTTTTTACGGGGGAGCTACGAGCAGTACTTC
few TRBJ1-4 TRBV6-5 TRBD1 CASGRTGRREKLFF TGTGCCAGCGGAAGGACAGGGCGGCGAGAAAAACTGTTTTTT
. TRBJ2-3 TRBV9 . CASSVDRPDTQYF TGTGCCAGCAGCGTAGACAGACCAGATACGCAGTATTTT
. TRBJ1-5 TRBV27 . CAAKNVREPEVNNQPQHF TGTGCCGCTAAGAACGTCCGGGAACCCGAAGTCAACAATCAGCCCCAGCATTTT
. TRBJ2-3 TRBV6-2/TRBV6-3 TRBD2 CASSRPLRTSGTTDTQYF TGTGCCAGCAGTCGGCCCTTAAGGACTAGCGGGACCACAGATACGCAGTATTTT
. TRBJ2-1 TRBV19 . CASSTAGTAPYNEQFF TGTGCCAGTAGTACAGCCGGGACGGCCCCCTACAATGAGCAGTTCTTC
. TRBJ2-1 TRBV24-1 TRBD1 CATSEPGQGKGEQFF TGTGCCACCAGTGAACCGGGACAGGGTAAAGGTGAGCAGTTCTTC